The 7 T cell receptor beta chains below all came from one sample that was sequenced in a study of T-cell memory formation after mild COVID-19. MiXCR, run by TCRdb on the 5' RACE reads, gives a single entry per CDR3 protein. The sample contains 120,000 to 150,000 distinct CDR3 sequences, around 21% of which appear only once. Material: PBMCs or a T cell subset sorted from them (not recorded which). The receptors stem from an adult woman who had mild COVID-19 (a few samples of this study predate the infection). Cell type and time point are not known.

V and J are TRBV18 and TRBJ2-2; no clear D. Germline loops: CDR1 KGHSH, CDR2 LQKENI. V dropped 2 bases and J dropped 1 base, with 11 bases sitting between them. The CDR3 sequence is 16 residues long. Written as DNA, the CDR3 is TGTGCCAGCTCACCAGTAACGGGCATGAACACCGGGGAGCTGTTTTTT. Its translation: CASSPVTGMNTGELFF.

This chain connects TRBV21-1 to TRBJ2-1; the table's D call, TRBD2, was not checked against the DNA. TRBV21-1 is listed as a pseudogene. The CDR3 length is 16 residues. The CDR3 sequence is CASSTSGRTFRNEQFF. The CDR3 DNA reads as TGTGCCAGCAGCACTAGCGGGAGGACCTTCCGCAATGAGCAGTTCTTC.

In this sample, this clonotype turned up a few times. V gene TRBV9 combines with J gene TRBJ2-7, with D uncertain. The CDR3 spans 11 residues. Trimming left V 3 bases short and J 4 bases short, with 5 bases between. In germline, CDR1 is SGDLS, CDR2 YYNGEE. In nucleotides, the CDR3 is TGTGCCAGCAGCGACGAGTACGAGCAGTACTTC. It is translated as CASSDEYEQYF.

The chain combines TRBV6-5 with TRBJ1-1; the D is unclear. In germline, CDR1 is MNHEY, CDR2 SVGAGI. This CDR3 has 15 residues. The ends were cut back, 2 bases at V and 4 bases at J, with 14 bases in the middle. CDR3: CASSYTGSGSTEAFF. The CDR3 DNA reads TGTGCCAGCAGTTACACGGGTAGTGGTAGCACTGAAGCTTTCTTT.

This clonotype was found a few times. V and J are TRBV20-1 and TRBJ2-5; perhaps TRBD2 as D (6 bases). The germline V gene has CDR1 DFQATT and CDR2 SNEGSKA (reference sequence). With 6 bases removed from V and 0 bases from J, the gap between germline ends came to 14 bases. The CDR3 is made up of 14 amino acids. The CDR3 DNA sequence: TGCAGTGCCCCCCCCCGGGGGAACCAAGAGACCCAGTACTTC. Its translation: CSAPPRGNQETQYF.

This clonotype has just a few counts. At one end, the junction sequence differs from germline, possibly due to a read error. This chain links TRBV11-3 with TRBJ1-1; no clear D. Germline V gives CDR1 SGHNT, CDR2 YENEEA. The CDR3 is 15 residues long. The CDR3 bases are TGTGCCAGCACCTTACGAGAGGGTTTCGGCACTGAAGCTTTCTTT. Translating gives CASTLREGFGTEAFF.

V gene TRBV20-1 combines with J gene TRBJ1-1; 7 bases map to TRBD1. This CDR3 has 12 amino acids. CDR1 and CDR2 (germline): DFQATT, SNEGSKA (reference sequence). The J segment lost 3 bases and the V segment lost 6 bases, leaving 4 bases of the junction unmatched. The DNA for the CDR3 is TGCAGTGCCCCGGACAGGTACACTGAAGCTTTCTTT. It encodes CSAPDRYTEAFF.